A selection of T cell receptor beta chains follows, all from one sample in a study of T cells in localized non-small cell lung cancer. Sequenced by immunoSEQ multiplex PCR; TCRdb stores in-frame clones only, minus some. The sample shows roughly 33,000 clones, approximately 91% of them seen only once. The material was peripheral blood, obtained before any cancer treatment. The receptors were gathered from a woman between 35 and 70 years old with stage I lung adenocarcinoma. The CDR3 runs from the conserved cysteine through the conserved F or W. The order of the fields is clone size, V gene, CDR3 protein. Clone size is not always given. Where it is, it says once, few, many or a class for expanded clones.

-	TRBV19	CASTTSRDTRYQPQHF
-	TRBV4-2	CASSQVGDRAYEQYF
-	TRBV6-5	CASSRGGDTEAFF
once	TRBV7-6	CASSAGGTYGYTF
-	TRBV7-3	CASSPALRLSGANVLTF
-	TRBV6-6	CASSQQGFYGYTF
-	TRBV21-1	CAGHHYEQYF
few	TRBV7-6	CASSSSLLETQYF
-	TRBV5-1	CASSFYKGSLDYEQYF
-	TRBV27	CASRLGDPKHEQFF
-	TRBV7-6	CASSLDPNTEAFF
-	TRBV29-1	CSVDRRLTYRGDTEAFF
-	TRBV6-1	CASSEVGGQQETQYF
-	TRBV7-2	CASFSSRLGNTEAFF
-	TRBV19	CASSIPWDSNTDTQYF
-	TRBV19	CASSIKRLAGGPNEQFF
-	TRBV29-1	CSVARSSGNTIYF
-	TRBV19	CAAGDPGDTQYF
-	TRBV11-2	CASSLEASLAYEQYF
-	TRBV7-8	CASSLAGQGTYEQYF